Each of the 22 T cell receptor beta chains below was sequenced from the same sample in a study of blood T cell repertoires in COVID-19 (dated by TCRdb to 2020 to 2022). The library came from the immunoSEQ multiplex PCR assay. Imported from immuneACCESS, the table was reduced by TCRdb to in-frame sequences with V and J called. These copies leave out some clones; in studies compared against another copy, an unresolved V gene accounts for under half, and the cause of the remainder is not known. For this sample there are approximately 350,000 clones; 85% to 90% appear just once. The top ten constitute less than 1.2% of the sample. What was sequenced was PBMCs or T cells enriched from blood (not recorded which). These receptors all stem from a man between 18 and 29 years old who had recovered from COVID-19.

This sequence joins TRBV7-2 and TRBJ2-1, with TRBD2 matching over 15 bases. Germline CDR1 SGHTA, CDR2 FQGNSA. V shed 4 bases, J shed 8 bases, and the junction held 6 bases outside the gene matches. CDR3 length: 16 amino acids. The CDR3 DNA follows: TGTGCCAGCAGCTCCGGGACTAGCGGGAGGAGAGATGAGCAGTTCTTC. Translation: CASSSGTSGRRDEQFF.

This CDR3 is CASIRDSGNTIYF. CDR3 DNA sequence: TGTGCCAGCATCAGGGACTCTGGAAACACCATATATTTT. The chain employs TRBV28 and TRBJ1-3, with D possibly being TRBD1 (5 bases). The CDR3 is 13 amino acids. V lost 7 bases and J 0 bases, leaving 7 bases between the germline ends. Per germline, CDR1 MDHEN and CDR2 SYDVKM.

The rearrangement links TRBV7-2 to TRBJ2-7; a possible D gene is TRBD1 (5 bases). Germline-derived CDR1 and CDR2 are SGHTA and FQGNSA. Trimming removed 1 base at V and 2 bases at J, with 12 bases between. This CDR3 has 15 residues. CDR3 sequence (DNA): TGTGCCAGCAGCTTAGACTACTCAGGGACCTACGAGCAGTACTTC. Translation: CASSLDYSGTYEQYF. The full variable domain, completed using reference TRBV7-2 and TRBJ2-7, is GAGVSQSPSNKVTEKGKDVELRCDPISGHTALYWYRQSLGQGLEFLIYFQGNSAPDKSGLPSDRFSAERTGGSVSTLTIQRTQQEDSAVYLCASSLDYSGTYEQYFGPGTRLTVT.

The rearrangement uses TRBV4-1 and TRBJ2-1, with a weak D call TRBD1 (5 bases). Deletions cut 6 bases from V and 9 bases from J, with 27 bases between. The CDR3 extends over 17 amino acids. Germline lookup yields CDR1 MGHRA and CDR2 YSYEKL. Written as DNA, the CDR3 is TGCGCCAGCAGACCCAGTTTTTCGACAGCAGGTTTTCTTGAGCAGTTCTTC. This sequence encodes CASRPSFSTAGFLEQFF.

The rearrangement links TRBV20-1 to TRBJ2-1; 7 bases fit TRBD2. Germline loops: CDR1 DFQATT, CDR2 SNEGSKA (reference sequence). Trimming took 5 bases from V and 11 from J; bases not matched to a gene: 6. The CDR3 has 11 amino acids. This chain's CDR3 is CSALGLGQQFF. CDR3 nucleotides: TGCAGTGCTTTAGGACTAGGTCAGCAGTTCTTC.

This clone was seen just once. The rearrangement joins TRBV7-8 to TRBJ1-1, with 10 bases that match TRBD1. The CDR3 contains 14 residues. V shed 5 bases, J shed 7 bases, and the junction held 7 bases outside the gene matches. CDR1 is SGHVS, CDR2 FQNEAQ, per germline. The DNA for the CDR3 is TGTGCCAGCAGCAGACAGGGGGCGTCGGATGAAGCTTTCTTT. Its translation is CASSRQGASDEAFF.

Only one count was recorded for this clone. The CDR3 DNA sequence: TGTGCCACCAGTGACCCGGGGGGGCCAGATACGCAGTATTTT. It encodes CATSDPGGPDTQYF. V and J are TRBV24-1 and TRBJ2-3; 8 positions match TRBD2. CDR1 KGHDR and CDR2 SFDVKD come from the germline V gene. The CDR3 extends over 14 amino acids. J gave up 4 bases and V 4 bases, and 3 bases lay outside the gene matches.

The V gene is TRBV24-1, the J gene TRBJ2-1; 10 positions agree with TRBD2. Germline CDR1 reads KGHDR; CDR2 reads SFDVKD. This CDR3 has 14 amino acids. J was trimmed by 8 bases and V by 5 bases; bases with no gene match: 5. CDR3 nucleotides: TGTGCCACCAGTGGGCTAGCGGGAGAGCATGAGCAGTTCTTC. This encodes CATSGLAGEHEQFF.

This chain joins TRBV27 and TRBJ1-1; D perhaps matches TRBD1 (5 bases). The CDR3 loop spans 13 amino acids. Trimming cost V 5 bases and J 4 bases, with 11 bases left between them. CDR1 and CDR2 from the germline V gene are MNHEY and SMNVEV (reference sequence). The CDR3 coding sequence is TGTGCCAGCAGTCCGACAGCTTTCACTGAAGCTTTCTTT. Its translation: CASSPTAFTEAFF.

This clone was counted a single time. The V and J genes are TRBV9 and TRBJ2-7, with TRBD1 matching 9 bases. In germline, CDR1 is SGDLS, CDR2 YYNGEE. This CDR3 comprises 16 residues. V dropped 3 bases and J dropped 4; count of bases not matched to a gene: 11. The CDR3 DNA reads TGTGCCAGCAGCGGGGAGGGGGGACAGGGTTGGTACGAGCAGTACTTC. Its protein product is CASSGEGGQGWYEQYF.

The chain links TRBV30 to TRBJ2-5; TRBD2 matches 7 bases. This CDR3 is built from 14 residues. Germline V gives CDR1 GTSNPN, CDR2 SVGIG (reference sequence). V dropped 5 bases and J dropped 5; count of bases not matched to a gene: 11. The CDR3 sequence is CAWGLGGSVETQYF. Here the CDR3 DNA reads TGTGCCTGGGGATTAGGCGGGAGCGTTGAGACCCAGTACTTC. Filled out from reference TRBV30 and TRBJ2-5, the complete variable domain reads SQTIHQWPATLVQPVGSPLSLECTVEGTSNPNLYWYRQAAGRGLQLLFYSVGIGQISSEVPQNLSASRPQDRQFILSSKKLLLSDSGFYLCAWGLGGSVETQYFGPGTRLLVL.

The gene calls are TRBV2 and TRBJ1-6, with 7 bases aligning to TRBD1. The CDR3 covers 18 residues. Germline CDR1 and CDR2: SNHLY and FYNNEI. Trimming took 4 bases from V and 10 from J; bases not matched to a gene: 19. CDR3 sequence: CASSAPVGFRSRGSPLHF. Written as DNA, the CDR3 is TGTGCCAGCAGTGCCCCCGTCGGGTTCCGGTCCAGGGGGTCACCCCTCCACTTT.

This chain uses TRBV30 with TRBJ2-1; 8 nucleotides agree with TRBD2. The V gene end was trimmed by 4 bases and the J gene end by 4 bases; junction bases not matched to a gene: 3. The CDR3 sequence is 13 residues long. In germline, CDR1 is GTSNPN, CDR2 SVGIG (reference sequence). CDR3: CAWNREGYNEQFF. The CDR3 region has the DNA TGTGCCTGGAACCGGGAGGGGTACAATGAGCAGTTCTTC. The full variable domain, completed using reference TRBV30 and TRBJ2-1, is SQTIHQWPATLVQPVGSPLSLECTVEGTSNPNLYWYRQAAGRGLQLLFYSVGIGQISSEVPQNLSASRPQDRQFILSSKKLLLSDSGFYLCAWNREGYNEQFFGPGTRLTVL.

The chain employs TRBV5-4 and TRBJ1-2; 11 nucleotides line up with TRBD1. Germline CDR1 SGHNT, CDR2 YYREEE (reference sequence). The trim removed 0 bases at V and 6 bases at J, leaving 7 bases unmatched. The CDR3 spans 16 residues. CDR3 bases: TGTGCCAGCAGCTTGGTTGGACAGGGGGCGATTCATGGCTACACCTTC. Translation: CASSLVGQGAIHGYTF. The whole variable domain, remainder taken from reference TRBV5-4 and TRBJ1-2, is ETGVTQSPTHLIKTRGQQVTLRCSSQSGHNTVSWYQQALGQGPQFIFQYYREEENGRGNFPPRFSGLQFPNYSSELNVNALELDDSALYLCASSLVGQGAIHGYTFGSGTRLTVV.

In DNA form, the CDR3 reads TGTGCCAGCAGACTTCAGGCCTACGAGCAGTACTTC. Amino acid sequence: CASRLQAYEQYF. V and J are TRBV6-6 and TRBJ2-7; D remains unclear. CDR3 length equals 12 residues. Looked up from germline, CDR1 is MNHNY and CDR2 is SVGAGI (reference sequence). Trimming took 6 bases from V and 2 from J, leaving 8 bases between them.

The V gene is TRBV5-1, the J gene TRBJ2-1; 11 bases match TRBD2. V lost 2 bases, J lost 5 bases, and 6 bases stayed unmatched. This CDR3 comprises 16 residues. Germline CDR1 is SGHRS and CDR2 is YFSETQ. The CDR3 here is CASSLPGLAVNNEQFF. DNA of the CDR3: TGCGCCAGCAGCTTACCGGGACTAGCGGTAAACAATGAGCAGTTCTTC.

This rearrangement joins TRBV5-6 to TRBJ2-7, with a tentative D call TRBD1 (5 bases). The germline V gene has CDR1 SGHDT and CDR2 YYEEEE. The CDR3 runs to 14 residues. V lost 2 bases and J 3 bases, leaving 12 bases between the germline ends. The CDR3 loop is CASSFQGMNYEQYF. DNA of the CDR3: TGTGCCAGCAGCTTTCAGGGAATGAACTACGAGCAGTACTTC.

The chain uses TRBV19 and TRBJ1-2; D gene unclear. Germline lookup yields CDR1 LNHDA and CDR2 SQIVND (reference sequence). The V end lost 7 bases, the J end lost 7 bases, and 10 bases lay between the germline ends. The CDR3 consists of 11 residues. The CDR3 DNA is TGTGCCAGTATCTCAGGATCTGGCTACACCTTC. Translation gives CASISGSGYTF.

This clone occurred once. The gene calls are TRBV5-1 and TRBJ2-3; TRBD1 might be the D (6 bases). There are 15 residues in the CDR3. Trimming removed 4 bases from V and 3 bases from J, with 15 bases in between. Germline V gene data show CDR1 as SGHRS and CDR2 as YFSETQ. For the CDR3, the DNA is TGCGCCAGCAGCCCCGACAGGTCGGGGACAGATACGCAGTATTTT. Translated: CASSPDRSGTDTQYF.

The CDR3 sequence is CASSQDGTGGDEQFF. The DNA for the CDR3 is TGCGCCAGCAGCCAAGATGGGACGGGGGGGGATGAGCAGTTCTTC. This chain links TRBV4-1 with TRBJ2-1; TRBD2 matches 8 bases. Germline V lookup: CDR1 MGHRA, CDR2 YSYEKL. The CDR3 loop spans 15 amino acids. Trimming cost V 0 bases and J 8 bases; bases outside gene matches: 6.

This clone appeared once. The CDR3 nucleotides are TGTGCCAGCAGCTTGGGTTTAGGAGAAAACACCGGGGAGCTGTTTTTT. This gives the protein CASSLGLGENTGELFF. This rearrangement joins TRBV5-4 to TRBJ2-2; D uncertain. Germline CDR1 SGHNT, CDR2 YYREEE (reference sequence). The V end lost 0 bases, the J end lost 2 bases, and 11 bases lay between the germline ends. The CDR3 runs 16 residues. The full variable domain, its missing parts supplied by reference TRBV5-4 and TRBJ2-2, is ETGVTQSPTHLIKTRGQQVTLRCSSQSGHNTVSWYQQALGQGPQFIFQYYREEENGRGNFPPRFSGLQFPNYSSELNVNALELDDSALYLCASSLGLGENTGELFFGEGSRLTVL.

V usage is TRBV11-2 and J usage is TRBJ2-3, with 7 bases lining up with TRBD2. Germline assignment: CDR1 SGHAT and CDR2 FQNNGV. V was pared by 5 bases and J by 14 bases, with 13 bases of the junction left unmatched. The CDR3 has 13 amino acids. In nucleotides, the CDR3 is TGTGCCAGCAGCCCCCCGGGACTACCAGCGGGGTATTTT. This sequence encodes CASSPPGLPAGYF.